This entry features one T cell receptor (beta chain) sequence. This entry comes from a study of control samples from healthy donors and cancer patients. Trimming removed 1 base from V and 1 base from J, with 9 bases in between. CDR3 size: 15 residues. CDR1 and CDR2 from the germline V gene are KGHSH and LQKENI. TCRdb's copy holds only in-frame clones and misses some; the assay was immunoSEQ multiplex PCR. The sample gives 75,000 to 100,000 clones, about 90% of which show up once; less than 6% is in the top ten. The chain carries TRBV18 and TRBJ2-3; D remains unclear. The source material was blood. The sequence derives from a man aged 45 to 65 in good health. Here the CDR3 reads CASSPQGWGTDTQYF. The CDR3 bases are TGTGCCAGCTCACCACAGGGTTGGGGCACAGATACGCAGTATTTT. Together with reference TRBV18 and TRBJ2-3, the CDR3 gives the full variable domain: NAGVMQNPRHLVRRRGQEARLRCSPMKGHSHVYWYRQLPEEGLKFMVYLQKENIIDESGMPKERFSAEFPKEGPSILRIQQVVRGDSAAYFCASSPQGWGTDTQYFGPGTRLTVL.